The rows below give T cell receptor beta chains drawn from one sample of a study of blood T cell repertoires in COVID-19. Measured with immunoSEQ multiplex PCR; TCRdb has only the in-frame clones, and not every one. The sample consists of 150,000 to 200,000 clones, roughly 80% of them appearing once. The material sequenced was peripheral blood. These receptors all stem from a man aged 60-69 years with active or convalescent COVID-19. The CDR3 runs from the conserved cysteine through the conserved F or W. The D gene is left open where the match is weak. Clone size is shown for a subset of rows, as once, few, many or a class of expanded clone.

V,size,length,J,D,DNA,CDR3
TRBV7-9,NA,17,TRBJ1-3,TRBD1,TGTGCCAGCAGCCTCGGACGGAGGGGGCTAGCTGGAAACACCATATATTTT,CASSLGRRGLAGNTIYF
TRBV5-1,NA,15,TRBJ2-7,NA,TGCGCCAGCAGTACACCGGGACTCGGATCCTACGAGCAGTACTTC,CASSTPGLGSYEQYF
TRBV30,NA,14,TRBJ2-7,NA,TGTGCCTGGAAGACTTCGGACACGGTCTACGAGCAGTACTTC,CAWKTSDTVYEQYF
TRBV2,NA,13,TRBJ1-2,NA,TGTGCCAGCAGTGAAGGGACAGAATATGGCTACACCTTC,CASSEGTEYGYTF
TRBV6-5,NA,12,TRBJ2-2,TRBD2,TGTGCCAGCAGGAAAGGACTAGCGGGACTGTTTTTT,CASRKGLAGLFF
TRBV6-4,NA,14,TRBJ1-5,TRBD1,TGTGCCAGCACCAAGGGGGACAGAGATCAGCCCCAGCATTTT,CASTKGDRDQPQHF
TRBV28,NA,13,TRBJ1-5,NA,TGTGCCAGCAGGGGGGGGCGCCATCAGCCCCAGCATTTT,CASRGGRHQPQHF
TRBV5-4,once,13,TRBJ2-7,NA,TGTGCCAGCAGCTTCGATGAGTTCTACGAGCAGTACTTC,CASSFDEFYEQYF
TRBV7-3,NA,15,TRBJ2-1,TRBD1,TGTGCCAGCAGCTTGGATAGGGGGCGGGACAATGAGCAGTTCTTC,CASSLDRGRDNEQFF
TRBV16,NA,15,TRBJ2-7,NA,TGTGCCAGCAGCGAAGTGATTGGACAAGGGGACGAGCAGTACTTC,CASSEVIGQGDEQYF
TRBV18,many,15,TRBJ2-2,NA,TGTGCCAGCTCAGAACAGCTTACTAACACCGGGGAGCTGTTTTTT,CASSEQLTNTGELFF
TRBV5-4,NA,14,TRBJ2-7,TRBD1,TGTGCCAGCAGCGGGGGGGACAGGGCCGCCCGGCAGTACTTC,CASSGGDRAARQYF
TRBV5-4,NA,20,TRBJ1-1,NA,TGTGCCAGCAGATCAAGTTTCCGGGCGGGGTGGTTGGGGGAGAACACTGAAGCTTTCTTT,CASRSSFRAGWLGENTEAFF
TRBV21-1,few,17,TRBJ1-6,NA,TGTGCCAGCAACGCACTTCCGTGGGGGACAGCAAATTCACCCCTCCACTTT,CASNALPWGTANSPLHF
TRBV7-8,few,14,TRBJ1-3,NA,TGTGCCAGCAGTGACCCGGGAGAGGTTAACACCATATATTTT,CASSDPGEVNTIYF
TRBV19,NA,15,TRBJ2-7,TRBD1,TGTGCCAGTAGTATAGTACTCAGGGGGAGTTACGAGCAGTACTTC,CASSIVLRGSYEQYF
TRBV7-6,NA,16,TRBJ2-3,TRBD2,TGTGCCAGCAGATTAACAGCGGGAGACGGTACAGATACGCAGTATTTT,CASRLTAGDGTDTQYF
TRBV11-2,many,15,TRBJ2-7,TRBD1,TGTGCCAGCTGGGTAAGGGACAGGGGTATCTACGAGCAGTACTTC,CASWVRDRGIYEQYF
TRBV28,NA,12,TRBJ1-1,NA,TGTGCCAGCAGTTTGGCGAACACTGAAGCTTTCTTT,CASSLANTEAFF
TRBV29-1,NA,14,TRBJ2-1,TRBD2,TGCAGCGTTGTAGCGGGAGCCGGCCGCGGAGAGCAGTTCTTC,CSVVAGAGRGEQFF
TRBV5-4,NA,18,TRBJ1-5,TRBD1,TGTGCCAGCAGCTTGGAGCCGTCAGGGGGCGGTGGTAATCAGCCCCAGCATTTT,CASSLEPSGGGGNQPQHF
TRBV9,NA,14,TRBJ2-1,TRBD2,TGTGCCAGCAGTCCTAGCGGGACTTACAATGAGCAGTTCTTC,CASSPSGTYNEQFF
TRBV5-4,NA,15,TRBJ2-3,TRBD2,TGTGCCAGCAGATTTAGCGGGAGCAACACAGATACGCAGTATTTT,CASRFSGSNTDTQYF
TRBV9,few,14,TRBJ2-1,NA,TGTGCCAGCAGCAGCCGGGACACATACAATGAGCAGTTCTTC,CASSSRDTYNEQFF
TRBV29-1,few,13,TRBJ2-7,NA,TGCAGCGTTGGTCATACCCAACGGGGCGAGCAGTACTTC,CSVGHTQRGEQYF
TRBV10-3,NA,14,TRBJ1-1,NA,TGTGCCATCAGTGAGTTCAGCAGAGACAGTGAAGCTTTCTTT,CAISEFSRDSEAFF
TRBV6-1,NA,12,TRBJ1-2,NA,TGTGCCAGCAGTGACGAGGGATATGGCTACACCTTC,CASSDEGYGYTF
TRBV5-1,once,17,TRBJ2-3,TRBD2,TGCGCCAGCAGCGCCGGGACTAGCGGGAGAAGGACAGATACGCAGTATTTT,CASSAGTSGRRTDTQYF
TRBV7-2,NA,16,TRBJ1-5,NA,TGTGCCAGCAGTACTCTGAACGGAGAACCCAATCAGCCCCAGCATTTT,CASSTLNGEPNQPQHF
TRBV28,NA,14,TRBJ2-7,NA,TGTGCCAGCCTCGACAGGTACACTTCCTACGAGCAGTACTTC,CASLDRYTSYEQYF
TRBV2,NA,15,TRBJ2-3,TRBD2,TGTGCCAGCAGTGGGACTAGCGGGACCAGGGATACGCAGTATTTT,CASSGTSGTRDTQYF
TRBV6-5,few,13,TRBJ1-1,NA,TGTGCCAGCAGCCACGGAGGGAACACTGAAGCTTTCTTT,CASSHGGNTEAFF
TRBV28,NA,14,TRBJ1-1,NA,TGTGCCACGGGAAGGGGGGGTGTAAGAACTGAAGCTTTCTTT,CATGRGGVRTEAFF
TRBV7-8,few,16,TRBJ2-2,NA,TGTGCCAGCAGCCCCCCGGGACTCCCAAACACCGGGGAGCTGTTTTTT,CASSPPGLPNTGELFF
TRBV7-2,few,19,TRBJ1-3,NA,TGTGCCAGCAGCTTAGGGCCCCCGACAGTTATCCGCTCTGGAAACACCATATATTTT,CASSLGPPTVIRSGNTIYF
TRBV21-1,NA,13,TRBJ1-1,NA,TGTGCCAGCAGCACTCGTCGGGTCACTGAAGCTTTCTTT,CASSTRRVTEAFF
TRBV19,NA,13,TRBJ1-3,TRBD1,TGTGCCAGCTCAGGGGGATCTGGAAACACCATATATTTT,CASSGGSGNTIYF
TRBV5-1,NA,16,TRBJ2-7,TRBD1,TGCGCCAGCAGCTCCGCCCAGACAGGGTCGGTCGACGAGCAGTACTTC,CASSSAQTGSVDEQYF
TRBV5-1,NA,19,TRBJ2-1,TRBD2,TGCGCCAGCAGCTTGGATCCTAGCGGGAGCCAAAGCTCCTACAATGAGCAGTTCTTC,CASSLDPSGSQSSYNEQFF
TRBV21-1,NA,14,TRBJ1-4,NA,TGTGCCAGCGGGAGAAGTCGATCTAATGAAAAACTGTTTTTT,CASGRSRSNEKLFF
TRBV5-6,NA,17,TRBJ2-5,NA,TGTGCCAGCAGCCCGGGGGGCGGATTGGGACCTAGGGAGACCCAGTACTTC,CASSPGGGLGPRETQYF
TRBV9,few,12,TRBJ1-4,NA,TGTGCCAGCAGTTCTAGCGGGGGAAAACTGTTTTTT,CASSSSGGKLFF
TRBV5-4,NA,15,TRBJ2-2,TRBD2,TGTGCCAGCAGCTCTTTAGCGGGAGAGGCCGGGGAGCTGTTTTTT,CASSSLAGEAGELFF
TRBV29-1,NA,17,TRBJ2-3,NA,TGCAGCGTTGAGCTAGCCCGGGGAGGGGGTGGCACAGATACGCAGTATTTT,CSVELARGGGGTDTQYF
TRBV5-5,NA,16,TRBJ1-5,TRBD1,TGTGCCAGCAGCAGGGGACAGGAGCTAAGCAATCAGCCCCAGCATTTT,CASSRGQELSNQPQHF
TRBV6-5,NA,14,TRBJ2-1,TRBD2,TGTGCCAGCAGTTCCGGGACTAGCGGTTATGAGCAGTTCTTC,CASSSGTSGYEQFF
TRBV5-6,NA,14,TRBJ2-3,NA,TGTGCCAGCAGCCCCGGGGGAAGCACAGATACGCAGTATTTT,CASSPGGSTDTQYF
TRBV11-2,few,14,TRBJ2-5,TRBD1,TGTGCCAGCAGCTTAAACAGGGGTCAAGAGACCCAGTACTTC,CASSLNRGQETQYF
TRBV6-5,NA,15,TRBJ2-3,NA,TGTGCCAGCAGTTACAGGAGGGTACGCACAGATACGCAGTATTTT,CASSYRRVRTDTQYF
TRBV5-6,NA,18,TRBJ2-7,NA,TGTGCCAGCAGCCCAAGGGGTGGTGCCGGACAGAACTCCTACGAGCAGTACTTC,CASSPRGGAGQNSYEQYF
TRBV6-1,NA,15,TRBJ1-4,TRBD1,TGTGCCAGCAGTGAAGGATTTGAGGGGGCGGGAAAACTGTTTTTT,CASSEGFEGAGKLFF
TRBV5-4,NA,14,TRBJ2-7,NA,TGTGCCAGCAGCCGGGGATCACTCGGCTACGAGCAGTACTTC,CASSRGSLGYEQYF
TRBV19,NA,16,TRBJ1-5,NA,TGTGCCACGTCTAGCACTGGACAGCGAAGCAATCAGCCCCAGCATTTT,CATSSTGQRSNQPQHF
TRBV5-4,NA,15,TRBJ2-1,TRBD2,TGTGCCAGCAGCTTTCCCTCCGGGACTAACAATGAGCAGTTCTTC,CASSFPSGTNNEQFF
TRBV15,NA,14,TRBJ1-5,NA,TGTGCCACCAGCAGCCGGGATAGCAATCAGCCCCAGCATTTT,CATSSRDSNQPQHF
TRBV4-2,NA,17,TRBJ2-3,TRBD2,TGTGCCAGCAGCCAGGAGACTAGCGGGAGGGCCCAAGATACGCAGTATTTT,CASSQETSGRAQDTQYF
TRBV9,NA,17,TRBJ1-2,TRBD1,TGTGCCAGCAGCGAGAGGGGTCAGGGGGCCATGGACTATGGCTACACCTTC,CASSERGQGAMDYGYTF
TRBV5-5,NA,15,TRBJ2-7,TRBD2,TGTGCCAGCAGCTTCCAGCGGGAGAGCTCCTACGAGCAGTACTTC,CASSFQRESSYEQYF
TRBV6-6,NA,12,TRBJ1-1,NA,TGTGCCAGCAGTTACGGGGCCGTTGAAGCTTTCTTT,CASSYGAVEAFF